This is a list of T cell receptor beta chains from one sample in a study of beta chain features in type 1 diabetes. Method: immunoSEQ multiplex PCR; TCRdb's copy keeps in-frame clones and lacks some. This table holds 130,000 to 150,000 clones, less than 11% found once. Sequenced input: naive CD4+ T cells from blood. These receptors all come from a man aged 18 to 35 in good health. CDR3s include the opening cysteine and the closing phenylalanine or tryptophan. The D gene is left open where the match is weak. Clone size appears in some rows only: once, few, many, or a class for an expanded clone.

j_gene,v_gene,abundance,d_gene,CDR3nt,CDR3aa
TRBJ2-5,TRBV6-5,few,-,TGTGCCAGTTCCAGGGATGAGAAGACCCAGTACTTC,CASSRDEKTQYF
TRBJ2-5,TRBV7-9,-,TRBD1,TGTGCCAGCAGCTCCAACTGGGACAGCCAAGAGACCCAGTACTTC,CASSSNWDSQETQYF
TRBJ1-3,TRBV28,-,-,TGTGCCAGCAGTTCTACAGCTACTGGAAACACCATATATTTT,CASSSTATGNTIYF
TRBJ2-6,TRBV7-9,many,-,TGTGCCAGCAGCCTTGGCCCGGGTACTGGGGCCAACGTCCTGACTTTC,CASSLGPGTGANVLTF
TRBJ2-2,TRBV19,few,TRBD1,TGTGCCAGTAGGACAGGGGACGGCACCGGGGAGCTGTTTTTT,CASRTGDGTGELFF
TRBJ2-2,TRBV19,-,-,TGTGCCAGTAGTCCGCGCTCCCTCGGCACCGGGGAGCTGTTTTTT,CASSPRSLGTGELFF
TRBJ2-4,TRBV4-2,many,-,TGTGCCAGCAGCCAAGACCCGAGCATTCAGTACTTC,CASSQDPSIQYF
TRBJ2-7,TRBV6-5,few,-,TGTGCCAGCAGTTACGGAGACAGGACCTACGAGCAGTACTTC,CASSYGDRTYEQYF
TRBJ2-7,TRBV7-2,few,TRBD2,TGTGCCAGCAGCTTAAATGGGGGGGGCTACGAGCAGTACTTC,CASSLNGGGYEQYF
TRBJ2-2,TRBV5-1,few,TRBD1,TGCGCCAGCAGCAGGGGACAGAGGAACACCGGGGAGCTGTTTTTT,CASSRGQRNTGELFF
TRBJ2-2,TRBV5-5,few,-,TGTGCCAGCAGCTTCGGCACCGGGGAGCTGTTTTTT,CASSFGTGELFF
TRBJ2-1,TRBV5-4,-,TRBD2,TGTGCCAGCAGCCGGACTAGCGGGGGGGCCCGCTTGGATGAGCAGTTCTTC,CASSRTSGGARLDEQFF
TRBJ2-3,TRBV11-2,-,-,TGTGCCAGCAGCTTAGGGCAGTTAGCAGCTGATACGCAGTATTTT,CASSLGQLAADTQYF
TRBJ1-4,TRBV9,many,-,TGTGCCAGCAGCGTATCAGGGCCTGCAACTAATGAAAAACTGTTTTTT,CASSVSGPATNEKLFF
TRBJ2-1,TRBV6-1,few,TRBD2,TGTGCCAGCAGTGTAACCGGGACTAGAGCAAGCAATGAGCAGTTCTTC,CASSVTGTRASNEQFF
TRBJ2-5,TRBV18,many,-,TGTGCCAGCTCAATCCGCCAGCAAGAGACCCAGTACTTC,CASSIRQQETQYF
TRBJ2-7,TRBV5-6,-,TRBD2,TGTGCCAGCAGCGTGGGGCTAGCGGGCTCCTACGAGCAGTACTTC,CASSVGLAGSYEQYF
TRBJ2-3,TRBV7-3,-,TRBD1,TGTGCCAGCAGCTTCGCGGGACAGGGGGCCGGAGATACGCAGTATTTT,CASSFAGQGAGDTQYF
TRBJ2-1,TRBV19,-,TRBD2,TGTGCCAGTAGCCAGGGACTAGGGGGCAATGAGCAGTTCTTC,CASSQGLGGNEQFF
TRBJ1-6,TRBV19,-,TRBD1,TGTGCCAGTAGTACGATAGACAGGGAGTCACCCCTCCACTTT,CASSTIDRESPLHF
TRBJ2-1,TRBV11-2,few,-,TGTGCCAGCAGCTTAGTCCTGGGAGACAATGAGCAGTTCTTC,CASSLVLGDNEQFF
TRBJ2-7,TRBV9,-,TRBD2,TGTGCCAGCAGCAAGAGGGTAGCGGGGACCGCCTACGAGCAGTACTTC,CASSKRVAGTAYEQYF
TRBJ1-2,TRBV7-9,few,-,TGTGCCAGCAGCCTCACAGAGGCGGGTCGACTCTCCTTC,CASSLTEAGRLSF
TRBJ2-1,TRBV30,few,TRBD1,TGTGCCCTAGGACAGGGGGCGTCTTCGGTCGACAATGAGCAGTTCTTC,CALGQGASSVDNEQFF
TRBJ1-2,TRBV7-2,-,-,TGTGCCAGCAGCCCCGCAGGATATGGCTACACCTTC,CASSPAGYGYTF
TRBJ2-1,TRBV9,few,-,TGTGCCAGCAGCATCAGCGGAGCTTACAATGAGCAGTTCTTC,CASSISGAYNEQFF
TRBJ2-7,TRBV5-1,-,-,TGCGCCAGCAGCTTGGGCACGAGAAACTACGAGCAGTACTTC,CASSLGTRNYEQYF
TRBJ1-2,TRBV28,few,TRBD1,TGTGCCAGCAGTCCACCGCCCCAGGGGGCCTATGGCTACACCTTC,CASSPPPQGAYGYTF
TRBJ2-1,TRBV2,-,TRBD1,TGTGCCAGCGTCACCGGGACAGCCTACAATGAGCAGTTCTTC,CASVTGTAYNEQFF
TRBJ2-2,TRBV5-4,-,-,TGTGCCAGCGGACAGACAGTTGGAGTGAACACCGGGGAGCTGTTTTTT,CASGQTVGVNTGELFF
TRBJ2-7,TRBV5-1,few,-,TGCGCCAGCAGCTTGGCCGTGAGTTCACCCCACGAGCAGTACTTC,CASSLAVSSPHEQYF
TRBJ1-6,TRBV30,-,-,TGTGCCTGGAGTGTAGCCCGTCAATCCTATAATTCACCCCTCCACTTT,CAWSVARQSYNSPLHF
TRBJ2-7,TRBV21-1,many,-,TGTGCCAGCAGCAAGGGACAGGGGCCCTACGAGCAGTACTTC,CASSKGQGPYEQYF
TRBJ2-7,TRBV5-6,many,TRBD1,TGTGCCAGCAGCGGGGGACAGGGCCTCGGGCAGTACTTC,CASSGGQGLGQYF
TRBJ2-3,TRBV7-2,-,-,TGTGCCAGCAGCTTCCAGGGCAGCACAGATACGCAGTATTTT,CASSFQGSTDTQYF
TRBJ1-5,TRBV18,many,-,TGTGCCAGCGGCTTGGACAGCGATCAGCCCCAGCATTTT,CASGLDSDQPQHF
TRBJ2-3,TRBV27,-,-,TGTGCCAGCAGTTTTGTGAGTGGCACAGATACGCAGTATTTT,CASSFVSGTDTQYF
TRBJ1-1,TRBV7-2,-,TRBD1,TGTGCCAGCAGCACACCTGACAGGGTAGCAGGTTTCTTT,CASSTPDRVAGFF
TRBJ1-5,TRBV4-3,once,-,TGCGCCAGCAGCCAAGACGTACAGGCCCAATGGCAGCCCCAGCATTTT,CASSQDVQAQWQPQHF